This is a list of T cell receptor beta chains from one sample in a study of cytomegalovirus exposure and HLA in healthy donors. Clones were read by immunoSEQ multiplex PCR, and TCRdb kept only the in-frame ones, dropping some. This repertoire comprises about 130,000 clones; its ten largest clones make up roughly 2%. The sample taken for sequencing was PBMCs. These receptors all stem from a woman aged 60-70 years in good health and CMV-seronegative. The CDR3 runs from the conserved cysteine through the conserved F or W. Each record gives: J gene, V gene, D gene, CDR3 DNA, CDR3 protein. The D gene is left open where the match is weak.

TRBJ2-2 | TRBV5-1 | - | TGCGCCAGCAGTGACGGAGTAAACACCGGGGAGCTGTTTTTT | CASSDGVNTGELFF
TRBJ1-5 | TRBV2 | - | TGTGCCAGCAGTGAAAACCTAAGTGGGAGTAGCAATCAGCCCCAGCATTTT | CASSENLSGSSNQPQHF
TRBJ1-2 | TRBV6-1 | - | TGTGCCAGCAGTGAGAGTTGGGCAGGGGTTTATGGCTACACCTTC | CASSESWAGVYGYTF
TRBJ1-4 | TRBV18 | - | TGTGCCAGCTCACCATCCGTGACAGCTACTAATGAAAAACTGTTTTTT | CASSPSVTATNEKLFF
TRBJ2-1 | TRBV5-1 | - | TGCGCCAGCAGCCCGGAATCGACAGAATACAATGAGCAGTTCTTC | CASSPESTEYNEQFF
TRBJ1-5 | TRBV18 | - | TGTGCCAGCTCACCCGGAACAGAGACGACGGTAAGGCCCCAGCATTTT | CASSPGTETTVRPQHF
TRBJ1-6 | TRBV2 | - | TGTGCCAGCAGTGAAGCCGGACCGGACAAGAGTTCACCCCTCCACTTT | CASSEAGPDKSSPLHF
TRBJ2-7 | TRBV6-6 | TRBD1 | TGTGCCAGCAGTTACACCCCCGGGACAGGGAGCTACGAGCAGTACTTC | CASSYTPGTGSYEQYF
TRBJ1-3 | TRBV18 | - | TGTGCCAGCTCCACTGGGCATGGAATAGGAAACACCATATATTTT | CASSTGHGIGNTIYF
TRBJ2-7 | TRBV21-1 | - | TGTGCCAGCGAGGGGACTAGCGGGGGTCCGAGCTCCTACGAGCAGTACTTC | CASEGTSGGPSSYEQYF
TRBJ2-1 | TRBV15 | - | TGTGCCACCAAGATCACAGGGTCCTACAATGAGCAGTTCTTC | CATKITGSYNEQFF
TRBJ2-1 | TRBV6-1 | - | TGTGCCAGCAGTGAAGCCGCGGGGAGGAATGAGCAGTTCTTC | CASSEAAGRNEQFF
TRBJ2-7 | TRBV7-6 | TRBD2 | TGTGCCAGCAGCCCAAGGACTAGCGGGGGGGTCTACGAGCAGTACTTC | CASSPRTSGGVYEQYF
TRBJ1-2 | TRBV27 | - | TGTGCCAGCAGTCCAACGGGTCCCTCCTATGGCTACACCTTC | CASSPTGPSYGYTF
TRBJ1-2 | TRBV28 | - | TGTGCCAGCAGTGTCACAGGGACCGGCTACACCTTC | CASSVTGTGYTF
TRBJ2-6 | TRBV18 | TRBD2 | TGTGCCAGCTCACCCTGGGCGGGAGTTCTTAGCTCTGGGGCCAACGTCCTGACTTTC | CASSPWAGVLSSGANVLTF
TRBJ1-5 | TRBV2 | - | TGTGCCAGCAGTGAAGTGGCGGGGAATCAGCCCCAGCATTTT | CASSEVAGNQPQHF
TRBJ2-1 | TRBV19 | TRBD2 | TGTGCCAGTAGTATAACTAGCGGGGGGGCCGTTGAGCAGTTCTTC | CASSITSGGAVEQFF
TRBJ1-3 | TRBV30 | TRBD1 | TGTGCCTGTTACAGGGGGAATCGAAACACCATATATTTT | CACYRGNRNTIYF
TRBJ1-2 | TRBV28 | - | TGTGCCAGCAGTTTAGCTGCGGAATATGGCTACACCTTC | CASSLAAEYGYTF
TRBJ1-6 | TRBV5-1 | - | TGCGCCAGCAGCCACTGGACAGCCACCGCCCCCAATTCACCCCTCCACTTT | CASSHWTATAPNSPLHF
TRBJ2-7 | TRBV5-1 | TRBD2 | TGCGCCAGCAGCCCCCTGGCTAGCGGGGCCTACGAGCAGTACTTC | CASSPLASGAYEQYF
TRBJ2-3 | TRBV7-2 | - | TGTGCCAGCAGACCGGGACTGAGCACAGATACGCAGTATTTT | CASRPGLSTDTQYF
TRBJ2-7 | TRBV6-5 | TRBD2 | TGTGCCAGCAGGCCACTAGCGGGAAGTCTCTACGAGCAGTACTTC | CASRPLAGSLYEQYF
TRBJ2-1 | TRBV7-9 | - | TGTGCCAGCAGCTCGGGGGACTCTAGCGAGCCACCAAATGAGCAGTTCTTC | CASSSGDSSEPPNEQFF
TRBJ2-2 | TRBV28 | TRBD2 | TGTGCCAGCAGTGCGCTAGCGGGAGTGATAAACACCGGGGAGCTGTTTTTT | CASSALAGVINTGELFF
TRBJ1-6 | TRBV6-6 | - | TGTGCCAGCAGCTCTGGTGCGGGGTATAATTCACCCCTCCACTTT | CASSSGAGYNSPLHF
TRBJ1-3 | TRBV18 | - | TGTGCCAGCTCGCCCCAGGTGGCCGGGATGCGGGGAAACACCATATATTTT | CASSPQVAGMRGNTIYF
TRBJ2-6 | TRBV19 | - | TGTGCCAGTAGTATAGATCTTATGGGGCGCACTGGGGCCAACGTCCTGACTTTC | CASSIDLMGRTGANVLTF
TRBJ1-1 | TRBV10-1 | - | TGCGCCAGCAGTGAGTCGGGGGGAGGGGGAGGATTTCATCGTCTGAACACTGAAGCTTTCTTT | CASSESGGGGGFHRLNTEAFF
TRBJ2-7 | TRBV5-4 | TRBD1 | TGTGCCAGCAGTGAAGGACAGGGGCTGAGGTACGAGCAGTACTTC | CASSEGQGLRYEQYF
TRBJ2-1 | TRBV5-5 | TRBD2 | TGTGCCAGCAGCTTGTGGGGACTAGCGGTAACCAATGAGCAGTTCTTC | CASSLWGLAVTNEQFF
TRBJ1-3 | TRBV4-1 | TRBD1 | TGCGCCAGCAGCTGGTTGGACAGGGGGTCTGGAAACACCATATATTTT | CASSWLDRGSGNTIYF